This TCR beta chain was captured in a study of T-cell reconstitution after alpha-beta-depleted transplantation in children. This clonotype was counted many times. Unique molecular identifiers featured in how the TCRbeta library was prepared. TCRdb used MiXCR to reprocess the PCR reads, holding one entry per CDR3 protein. Here the sample spans 210,000 or so distinct CDR3 sequences, approximately 10% being singletons. The CDR3 spans 15 residues. CDR1 and CDR2 (germline): GTSNPN, SVGIG (reference sequence). J lost 10 bases, V lost 0 bases, and 8 bases had no gene match. Sequencing was performed on PBMCs from the stem cell graft donor, taken from the stem cell graft. The clonotype was recovered from a human donor who donated a stem cell graft to a child with acute lymphoblastic leukemia. The chain has TRBV30 and TRBJ1-6, with 8 bases lining up with TRBD1. In DNA form, the CDR3 reads TGTGCCTGGAGTGTACCCAGGGGGCAGGGGTCACCCCTCCACTTT. This encodes CAWSVPRGQGSPLHF.